This T cell receptor (beta chain) was retrieved from a study of response to subunit inactivated influenza vaccine. Overall study results and limits: Seasonal influenza vaccination, on each occasion, was suggested by the authors to recruit few new T cells.

TCRdb analysed the RT-PCR reads with MiXCR anew, one entry per CDR3 protein. The data hold about 700,000 distinct CDR3 sequences, with 12% to 15% observed a single time. V shed 0 bases and J shed 6 bases, with 8 bases lying between them. Germline V gives CDR1 MNHEY, CDR2 SVGEGT. The length of the CDR3 is 13 residues. This clonotype was seen more than once but under ten times. What it binds is unknown. Sequencing used PBMCs from blood, obtained around 15 days before vaccination. This receptor was identified in a man aged 50-59 years who received an inactivated influenza vaccine. The chain recombines TRBV6-2 or TRBV6-3 with TRBJ2-5, with D unresolved. CDR3 sequence (DNA): TGTGCCAGCAGTTACTCAGAGTTAAAGACCCAGTACTTC. This encodes CASSYSELKTQYF.